This is a list of T cell receptor beta chains from one sample in a study of blood T cell repertoires in COVID-19. Using immunoSEQ multiplex PCR, the repertoire was profiled, and TCRdb retains in-frame clones only, with some absent. The table includes about 120,000 clones, over 80% detected once. The sample was peripheral blood. These receptors were collected from a man aged 25 to 45 with acute or convalescent COVID-19. Both conserved end residues are part of each CDR3. The D gene is left open where the match is weak. Only some rows state a clone size, as once, few, many or a class for expanded clones.

d_gene	len	v_gene	j_gene	abundance	CDR3nt	CDR3aa
NA	13	TRBV13	TRBJ1-1	NA	TGTGCCAGCAGCTTTTATGCAGGGACTGAAGCTTTCTTT	CASSFYAGTEAFF
TRBD2	15	TRBV5-1	TRBJ2-3	NA	TGCGCCAGCAGCGCTAGCGGGAGGGCCACAGATACGCAGTATTTT	CASSASGRATDTQYF
TRBD1	13	TRBV7-3	TRBJ1-2	NA	TGTGCCAGCAGCCCGACAGGGGAGGGCGGCTACACCTTC	CASSPTGEGGYTF
TRBD1	14	TRBV30	TRBJ1-1	NA	TGTGCCTGGAGTTTAGGACAGGGTTCCACTGAAGCTTTCTTT	CAWSLGQGSTEAFF
NA	14	TRBV30	TRBJ2-7	NA	TGTGCCTGGAGGGAAACAGGGTGGGAGAGCGAGCAGTACTTC	CAWRETGWESEQYF
NA	12	TRBV30	TRBJ1-3	few	TGTGCCTGGAGTGTAGGCGGGAACACCATATATTTT	CAWSVGGNTIYF
NA	16	TRBV15	TRBJ1-4	NA	TGTGCCACCAGCGAGGCCCTTACAGGGTTCAGTGAAAAACTGTTTTTT	CATSEALTGFSEKLFF
TRBD1	16	TRBV19	TRBJ2-1	few	TGTGCCAGTACTTTCTCGGGGACAGGTGGCTACAATGAGCAGTTCTTC	CASTFSGTGGYNEQFF
TRBD2	18	TRBV9	TRBJ2-2	many	TGTGCCAGCAGCCTGAGGGCTAGCGGGAGGATTGGCACCGGGGAGCTGTTTTTT	CASSLRASGRIGTGELFF
NA	16	TRBV7-2	TRBJ1-1	NA	TGTGCCAGCAGCCGGGAAGCGGCGGGGGTAAACACTGAAGCTTTCTTT	CASSREAAGVNTEAFF
TRBD1	15	TRBV6-6	TRBJ1-6	NA	TGTGCCAGCAGTTACGGACAGGGGGGTAATTCACCCCTCCACTTT	CASSYGQGGNSPLHF
TRBD1	15	TRBV3-1/TRBV3-2	TRBJ2-2	NA	TGTGCCAGCAGCCAAGATGCCACAGGGGGCGGGGAGCTGTTTTTT	CASSQDATGGGELFF
TRBD1	16	TRBV7-9	TRBJ2-3	NA	TGTGCCAGCAGCTTAGGAAACAGGGGAGGCACAGATACGCAGTATTTT	CASSLGNRGGTDTQYF
NA	16	TRBV9	TRBJ1-4	NA	TGTGCCAGCAGCGTAGGAGTAGCAGAAGGACAAGAAAAACTGTTTTTT	CASSVGVAEGQEKLFF
TRBD1	15	TRBV13	TRBJ1-6	once	TGTGCCAGCAGCCTTGGAACCGACAGGGATTCACCCCTCCACTTT	CASSLGTDRDSPLHF
TRBD1	16	TRBV6-4	TRBJ1-2	NA	TGTGCCAGCAGCGAACCCGGGGACAGAGCTAACTATGGCTACACCTTC	CASSEPGDRANYGYTF
TRBD1	14	TRBV11-2	TRBJ1-6	NA	TGTGCCAGCAGCAGATCGACAGGGAATTCACCCCTCCACTTT	CASSRSTGNSPLHF
NA	15	TRBV19	TRBJ1-2	NA	TGTGCCAGTAGTATTCCGGTTGCCCCCAACTATGGCTACACCTTC	CASSIPVAPNYGYTF
TRBD1	16	TRBV2	TRBJ1-2	NA	TGTGCCAGCAGTGATATAAGACAGGGAATTGACTATGGCTACACCTTC	CASSDIRQGIDYGYTF
TRBD1	14	TRBV7-3	TRBJ1-1	NA	TGTGCCAGCAGCTCAGGGGGGCCGAACACTGAAGCTTTCTTT	CASSSGGPNTEAFF
NA	14	TRBV6-5	TRBJ2-3	NA	TGTGCCTCCTGCCCCAGGGTCAGGACAGATACGCAGTATTTT	CASCPRVRTDTQYF
TRBD1	13	TRBV6-5	TRBJ1-6	few	TGTGCCAGCACCGGGACAGGGGTCTCACCCCTCCACTTT	CASTGTGVSPLHF
NA	13	TRBV25-1	TRBJ2-7	NA	TGTGCCAGCAGCAGTCGGACTACCCTCCAGCAGTACTTC	CASSSRTTLQQYF
TRBD1	15	TRBV4-2	TRBJ1-1	NA	TGTGCCAGCAGCCAACCTGACAGGGGGAACACTGAAGCTTTCTTT	CASSQPDRGNTEAFF
TRBD2	16	TRBV9	TRBJ2-3	NA	TGTGCCAGCAGCCCCCGACTAGCACTGGGCACAGATACGCAGTATTTT	CASSPRLALGTDTQYF
NA	15	TRBV6-1	TRBJ1-2	few	TGTGCCAGCAGTGAAGCAGATGCAGGGTATGATGGCTACACCTTC	CASSEADAGYDGYTF
NA	12	TRBV5-6	TRBJ1-2	NA	TGTGCCAGCAGAGGAGCAGGGAACGGCTACACCTTC	CASRGAGNGYTF
TRBD2	15	TRBV9	TRBJ2-1	NA	TGTGCCAGCAGCGTGGTTAGCGGGGACTACAATGAGCAGTTCTTC	CASSVVSGDYNEQFF
NA	14	TRBV13	TRBJ2-5	NA	TGTGCCAGCAGCTTACGGGGTCGCCAGGAGACCCAGTACTTC	CASSLRGRQETQYF
NA	13	TRBV6-5	TRBJ2-3	NA	TGTGCCAGCAGACAGGGTGGAACAGATACGCAGTATTTT	CASRQGGTDTQYF
NA	9	TRBV7-7	TRBJ2-1	NA	TGTGCCAAACTAGAGGTTGCGTTCTTC	CAKLEVAFF
NA	15	TRBV11-2	TRBJ1-3	NA	TGTGCCAGCAGCCGAACGCCGGGAACTGGAAACACCATATATTTT	CASSRTPGTGNTIYF
TRBD1	15	TRBV19	TRBJ2-1	few	TGTGCCAGTATGAAGGACAGGGGCTCCTACAATGAGCAGTTCTTC	CASMKDRGSYNEQFF
TRBD1	21	TRBV9	TRBJ1-1	few	TGTGCCAGCAGCGTAGATTCAAGGGTGGCAGGGGGTTTATTCGGGGACACTGAAGCTTTCTTT	CASSVDSRVAGGLFGDTEAFF
NA	14	TRBV9	TRBJ1-2	once	TGTGCCAGCAGCGTAGAGGAGAGTTTCTATGGCTACACCTTC	CASSVEESFYGYTF
NA	15	TRBV7-3	TRBJ1-2	NA	TGTGCCAGCAGCTTAACGGGCAGCTCCAACTATGGCTACACCTTC	CASSLTGSSNYGYTF
TRBD2	15	TRBV9	TRBJ2-5	NA	TGTGCCAGCAGCGTAGGTGAGCGGGAGTCAGAGACCCAGTACTTC	CASSVGERESETQYF
TRBD1	13	TRBV29-1	TRBJ2-7	once	TGCAGCGTTGAAAGGACAGGCGGGTACGAGCAGTACTTC	CSVERTGGYEQYF
TRBD2	15	TRBV19	TRBJ2-1	NA	TGTGCCAGTAGCAAACTTGGCCGGGAGGACAATGAGCAGTTCTTC	CASSKLGREDNEQFF
TRBD2	15	TRBV7-6	TRBJ2-1	NA	TGTGCCAGCAGCTTAGCTAGCGGGAGGGCCTATGAGCAGTTCTTC	CASSLASGRAYEQFF
NA	14	TRBV19	TRBJ1-1	few	TGTGCCACTTGGGACCTCCGGGGAGGCACTGAAGCTTTCTTT	CATWDLRGGTEAFF
NA	13	TRBV18	TRBJ1-1	NA	TGTGCCAGTGCCCAGGTCCTGAACACTGAAGCTTTCTTT	CASAQVLNTEAFF
NA	12	TRBV19	TRBJ2-5	NA	TGTGCCAGTAGATCAGGGGTAGAGACCCAGTACTTC	CASRSGVETQYF
TRBD1	13	TRBV5-1	TRBJ2-1	NA	TGCGCCAGCGGATTTGACAGGGGGATGGGGCAGTTCTTC	CASGFDRGMGQFF
NA	14	TRBV6-2/TRBV6-3	TRBJ2-7	once	TGTGCCAGCAGCTTACTGTGGGGCGAAGGCGAGCAGTACTTC	CASSLLWGEGEQYF
TRBD1	16	TRBV6-1	TRBJ2-1	NA	TGTGCCAGCAGTGCCCGCCCCGGACAGGCTAACAATGAGCAGTTCTTC	CASSARPGQANNEQFF
TRBD1	14	TRBV6-1	TRBJ1-2	NA	TGTGCCAGCAGTGACAGGGGGCACATCTATGGCTACACCTTC	CASSDRGHIYGYTF
NA	13	TRBV7-2	TRBJ2-5	NA	TGTGCCAGCAGCTTAGACAGGGAAGAGACCCAGTACTTC	CASSLDREETQYF